One sample yielded the 10 T cell receptor beta chains listed below, sequenced in a study of blood T cells in healthy people across ages (dated by TCRdb to 2015 to 2017). Library construction relied on 5' RACE. TCRdb shows the sequencer as Illumina HiSeq 2500. A second PCR of about 6 to 12 cycles was run with a J-beta primer mix and a sample-barcoded 5' primer. TCRdb trimmed public reads at Q25 via fastp, called clones via MiXCR and kept in-frame beta chains. Duplicate CDR3 protein sequences are folded into a single record with the most common DNA and genes. The table for this sample lists around 1.5 million distinct CDR3 sequences; approximately 59% of them were counted only once. The ten biggest clones cover 6.5% to 8% of the sample. The sample comprised blood. Receptors originate from a man between 18 and 35 years old in good health.

This chain links TRBV7-9 with TRBJ2-7; D is undetermined. Trimming cost V 5 bases and J 4 bases, with 18 bases left between them. The CDR3 has 15 amino acids. CDR1 is SEHNR, CDR2 FQNEAQ, per germline (reference sequence). The CDR3 DNA is TGTGCCAGCAGCCCGAAGTCCGCTAGTCAGTACGAGCAGTACTTC. It codes for CASSPKSASQYEQYF. The whole variable domain, filled in from reference TRBV7-9 and TRBJ2-7, reads DTGVSQNPRHKITKRGQNVTFRCDPISEHNRLYWYRQTLGQGPEFLTYFQNEAQLEKSRLLSDRFSAERPKGSFSTLEIQRTEQGDSAMYLCASSPKSASQYEQYFGPGTRLTVT.

This chain joins TRBV28 and TRBJ2-1; the D gene is possibly TRBD1 (6 bases). Germline-derived CDR1 and CDR2 are MDHEN and SYDVKM. Trimming cost V 5 bases and J 3 bases, with 14 bases left between them. The CDR3 totals 15 residues. CDR3 amino acids: CASSTGTPNYNEQFF. The CDR3 DNA is TGTGCCAGCAGTACGGGGACACCAAACTACAATGAGCAGTTCTTC.

The chain combines TRBV10-2 with TRBJ2-1, with D tentatively TRBD1 or TRBD2 (5 bases each). This CDR3 is 13 amino acids long. Trimming removed 3 bases at V and 9 bases at J, with 12 bases between. Germline V CDR1 and CDR2: WSHSY, SAAADI. This CDR3 reads CASSDPGTGEQFF. CDR3 in DNA: TGCGCCAGCAGTGATCCGGGGACGGGTGAGCAGTTCTTC.

This clonotype was seen more than once but under ten times. The V and J genes are TRBV24-1 and TRBJ2-5; TRBD1 aligns across 8 bases. Germline V gene sequence: CDR1 KGHDR, CDR2 SFDVKD. The CDR3 sequence is 17 residues long. The junction had 10 bases not matched to a gene; V was cut back by 0 bases and J by 5 bases. The CDR3 DNA sequence: TGTGCCACCAGTGATTTGGGCGGGACAGGAGATGAGGAGACCCAGTACTTC. As protein: CATSDLGGTGDEETQYF.

V usage is TRBV4-3 and J usage is TRBJ2-3; D is possibly TRBD2 (7 bases). Germline CDR1 is LGHNA and CDR2 is YSLEER. V lost 5 bases to trimming and J lost 6 bases, with 21 bases between them. CDR3 size: 16 residues. CDR3 residues: CASSNRGRGSGDTQYF. CDR3 bases: TGCGCCAGCAGCAACCGGGGGCGGGGGAGCGGTGATACGCAGTATTTT.

This clonotype was counted once. The chain joins TRBV29-1 to TRBJ2-1; 10 nucleotides match TRBD1. This CDR3 contains 14 residues. J gave up 6 bases and V 6 bases, and 8 bases lay outside the gene matches. The germline gives CDR1 SQVTM, CDR2 ANQGSEA. CDR3 loop: CSVRGTGVSNEQFF. The CDR3 DNA follows: TGCAGCGTGAGAGGGACAGGGGTATCCAATGAGCAGTTCTTC.

The V call is TRBV7-2, the J call TRBJ2-4; D might be TRBD1 (6 bases). With the DNA end fitting TRBJ2-7 better, the J assignment may be wrong. Germline CDR1 SGHTA, CDR2 FQGNSA. CDR3 length: 15 residues. CDR3 sequence: CASSLGTVVGYEQYF. In DNA form, the CDR3 reads TGTGCCAGCAGCTTAGGGACAGTCGTAGGATACGAGCAGTACTTC.

V is TRBV9 and J is TRBJ2-1, with 9 bases identical to TRBD2. This CDR3 comprises 14 residues. Germline assignment: CDR1 SGDLS and CDR2 YYNGEE. With V trimmed by 6 bases and J by 9 bases, 10 bases remained unmatched. CDR3 DNA sequence: TGTGCCAGCAAGCCAGCGGGAGGTTGGGGTGAGCAGTTCTTC. Translated: CASKPAGGWGEQFF.

This clonotype was counted a single time. The J gene is TRBJ1-6, the V gene TRBV10-3, with no clear D. Trimming took 4 bases from V and 7 from J, leaving 14 bases between them. CDR1 is ENHRY, CDR2 SYGVKD, per germline. The CDR3 loop spans 15 amino acids. In DNA, the CDR3 is TGTGCCATCAGTGGGTTTCCCAGCACCAATTCACCCCTCCACTTT. Amino acids: CAISGFPSTNSPLHF.

J is TRBJ2-1 and V is TRBV6-1; 7 bases match TRBD2. V was pared by 9 bases and J by 3 bases, with 8 bases of the junction left unmatched. The CDR3 contains 14 residues. Per the germline V gene, CDR1 is MNHNS and CDR2 is SASEGT. This CDR3 is CASAPAGNYNEQFF. The CDR3 bases are TGTGCCAGTGCCCCAGCGGGAAACTACAATGAGCAGTTCTTC.